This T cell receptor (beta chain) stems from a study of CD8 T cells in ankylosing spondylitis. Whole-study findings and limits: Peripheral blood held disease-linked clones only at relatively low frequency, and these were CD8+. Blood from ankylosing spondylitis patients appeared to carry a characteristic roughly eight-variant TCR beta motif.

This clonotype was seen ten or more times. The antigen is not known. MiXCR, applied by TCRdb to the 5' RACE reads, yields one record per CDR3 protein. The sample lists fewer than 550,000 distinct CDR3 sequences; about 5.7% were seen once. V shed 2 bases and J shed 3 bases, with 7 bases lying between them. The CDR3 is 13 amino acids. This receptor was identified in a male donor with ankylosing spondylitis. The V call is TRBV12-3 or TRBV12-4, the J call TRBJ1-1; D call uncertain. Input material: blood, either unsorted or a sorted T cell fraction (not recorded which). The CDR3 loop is CASSLKPHTEAFF. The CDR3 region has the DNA TGTGCCAGCAGTTTAAAACCCCACACTGAAGCTTTCTTT.